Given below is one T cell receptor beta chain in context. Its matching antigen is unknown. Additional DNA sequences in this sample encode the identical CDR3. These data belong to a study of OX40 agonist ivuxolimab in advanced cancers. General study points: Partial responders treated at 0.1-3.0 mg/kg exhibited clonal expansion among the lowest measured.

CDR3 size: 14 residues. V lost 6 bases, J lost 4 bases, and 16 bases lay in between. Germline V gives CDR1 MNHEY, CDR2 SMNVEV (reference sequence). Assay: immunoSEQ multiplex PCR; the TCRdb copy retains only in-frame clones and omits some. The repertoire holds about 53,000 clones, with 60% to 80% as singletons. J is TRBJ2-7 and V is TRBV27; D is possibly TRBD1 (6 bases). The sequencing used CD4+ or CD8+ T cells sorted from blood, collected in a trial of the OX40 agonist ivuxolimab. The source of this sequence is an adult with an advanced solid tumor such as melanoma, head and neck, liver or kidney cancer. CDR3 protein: CASRPDRISYEQYF. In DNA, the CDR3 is TGTGCCAGCAGACCCGACAGGATCTCTTACGAGCAGTACTTC.